What follows describes a single T cell receptor beta chain. The CDR3 runs to 18 residues. V shed 6 bases, J shed 3 bases, and the junction held 15 bases outside the gene matches. Per the germline V gene, CDR1 is MNHEY and CDR2 is SMNVEV (reference sequence). In the study's own analysis: Reference gene primers were amplified, and this amplification served to estimate nucleated cell counts. Using immunoSEQ multiplex PCR, the repertoire was profiled, and TCRdb retains in-frame clones only, with some absent. V, J and clone size were drawn from that table, and D and trimming were deduced from the DNA. Of over 200,000 clones detected, less than 90% appear once; the ten largest clones hold roughly 0.7%. The sample comes from a study of blood T cell repertoires in COVID-19. Study-level information: Whether acute or convalescent, the COVID-19 samples came from the United States, Italy and Spain. Nucleic acid was either cDNA or gDNA, and it came from T cells, B-cell-depleted T cells, or PBMCs.

Sequenced sample: peripheral blood. This clonotype was sampled from a man aged 35-49 years with acute or convalescent COVID-19. V gene TRBV27 combines with J gene TRBJ2-1, with TRBD1 matching over 9 bases. CDR3 coding DNA: TGTGCCAGCAGGCCCCGGACAGGGGATACTCTACTCTACAATGAGCAGTTCTTC. This translates into CASRPRTGDTLLYNEQFF.